The 27 T cell receptor beta chains listed next were all sequenced from one sample in a study of T cells after yellow fever vaccination. TCRdb reprocessed the 5' RACE reads via MiXCR and lists one record per CDR3 protein. The data contain hundreds of thousands of distinct CDR3 sequences, around 12% of them seen just once; the ten biggest clones take up about 16%. The input for sequencing was PBMCs, taken on the day of the yellow fever booster vaccination. Receptors were obtained from a man aged 30-40 years who received the YFV17D yellow fever vaccine.

J is TRBJ2-7 and V is TRBV12-3 or TRBV12-4, with a tentative D call TRBD1 (6 bases). V lost 3 bases, J lost 3 bases, and 12 bases lay in between. The CDR3 has 14 residues. The CDR3 DNA sequence: TGTGCCAGCAGTTTCCAGGACAGTTACTACGAGCAGTACTTC. Its protein product is CASSFQDSYYEQYF.

At least ten counts were recorded for this clonotype. This chain connects TRBV20-1 to TRBJ2-4, with 10 bases fitting TRBD1. CDR1 and CDR2 from the germline V gene are DFQATT and SNEGSKA (reference sequence). Trimming cost V 6 bases and J 1 base; bases outside gene matches: 3. This CDR3 region has 14 residues. The CDR3 here is CSAPGQGAKNIQYF. CDR3 DNA sequence: TGCAGTGCACCGGGACAGGGGGCCAAAAACATTCAGTACTTC.

This clonotype showed up just a few times. The rearrangement uses TRBV11-2 and TRBJ2-3; possibly TRBD1 or TRBD2 for D (6 bases each). Germline V gives CDR1 SGHAT, CDR2 FQNNGV. V dropped 0 bases and J dropped 5 bases, with 18 bases sitting between them. The CDR3 is made up of 17 amino acids. Here the CDR3 reads CASSLDGGAGIRDTQYF. CDR3 nucleotide sequence: TGTGCCAGCAGCTTAGATGGGGGCGCGGGGATAAGAGATACGCAGTATTTT.

A few counts support this clonotype. The chain is built from TRBV29-1 and TRBJ1-3; the match to TRBD1 covers 10 bases. Germline CDR1 reads SQVTM; CDR2 reads ANQGSEA. The V and J ends lost 6 bases and 2 bases, in that order; junction bases with no gene match: 4. The CDR3 spans 14 residues. CDR3 sequence (DNA): TGCAGCGTGACAGGGGGCTCTGCTGGAAACACCATATATTTT. As protein: CSVTGGSAGNTIYF. Looking up the rest from reference TRBV29-1 and TRBJ1-3 gives the full variable domain: SAVISQKPSRDICQRGTSLTIQCQVDSQVTMMFWYRQQPGQSLTLIATANQGSEATYESGFVIDKFPISRPNLTFSTLTVSNMSPEDSSIYLCSVTGGSAGNTIYFGEGSWLTVV.

The rearrangement links TRBV20-1 to TRBJ2-1; D might be TRBD2 (5 bases). V was trimmed by 0 bases and J by 8 bases, leaving 20 bases between them. Germline V CDR1 and CDR2: DFQATT, SNEGSKA (reference sequence). The CDR3 has 16 residues. The CDR3 DNA follows: TGCAGTGCTAGAGATCAAGGACTGACCCCTCTCTATGAGCAGTTCTTC. It codes for CSARDQGLTPLYEQFF.

This sequence joins TRBV5-1 and TRBJ2-3, with 11 bases aligning to TRBD2. J was trimmed by 4 bases and V by 4 bases; bases with no gene match: 8. The germline V gene encodes CDR1 SGHRS and CDR2 YFSETQ. CDR3 length equals 16 residues. The CDR3 nucleotides are TGCGCCAGCAGCCAAGGACTAGCGGGTGGGTCAGATACGCAGTATTTT. The encoded protein is CASSQGLAGGSDTQYF.

This clonotype was seen more than once but under ten times. V and J are TRBV5-5 and TRBJ2-1; 12 bases align to TRBD2. J was trimmed by 7 bases and V by 0 bases; bases with no gene match: 5. Germline CDR1 is SGHKS and CDR2 is YYEKEE (reference sequence). This CDR3 region has 16 residues. CDR3 residues: CASSLVASGGGNEQFF. The CDR3 DNA follows: TGTGCCAGCAGCTTGGTTGCTAGCGGGGGGGGGAATGAGCAGTTCTTC.

This clonotype was seen a handful of times. This chain links TRBV5-1 with TRBJ1-6; 8 bases align to TRBD1. Germline CDR1 reads SGHRS; CDR2 reads YFSETQ. Germline trimming cut 3 bases from V and 10 bases from J; bases unmatched to any gene: 12. This CDR3 is built from 16 residues. The CDR3 bases are TGCGCCAGCAGCTCCAGGAGACAGGGGAAGGAGTCACCCCTCCACTTT. Amino acids: CASSSRRQGKESPLHF.

V usage is TRBV6-5 and J usage is TRBJ2-5; TRBD2 might be the D (6 bases). Germline values: CDR1 MNHEY, CDR2 SVGAGI. The CDR3 sequence is 15 residues long. The ends were cut back, 4 bases at V and 4 bases at J, with 16 bases in the middle. In DNA form, the CDR3 reads TGTGCCAGCAGTTCCGCTGCCGGAGGGGTAGAGACCCAGTACTTC. This sequence encodes CASSSAAGGVETQYF.

The chain employs TRBV3-1 and TRBJ2-1; no definite D call. CDR1 and CDR2 from the germline V gene are LGHDT and YNNKEL (reference sequence). The CDR3 has 12 residues. V was trimmed by 2 bases and J by 8 bases, leaving 7 bases between them. The CDR3 region has the DNA TGTGCCAGCAGCCAATTATCCGATGAGCAGTTCTTC. Translated, it gives CASSQLSDEQFF.

The rearrangement joins TRBV9 to TRBJ1-4; no definite D call. The CDR3 has 15 amino acids. V lost 2 bases and J 6 bases, leaving 14 bases between the germline ends. From germline, CDR1 is SGDLS and CDR2 YYNGEE. The DNA for the CDR3 is TGTGCCAGCAGCGTGGGTGGCCAGCGATATGAAAAACTGTTTTTT. Protein sequence: CASSVGGQRYEKLFF. Using reference TRBV9 and TRBJ1-4 for the parts outside the CDR3, the full variable domain is DSGVTQTPKHLITATGQRVTLRCSPRSGDLSVYWYQQSLDQGLQFLIQYYNGEERAKGNILERFSAQQFPDLHSELNLSSLELGDSALYFCASSVGGQRYEKLFFGSGTQLSVL.

The V gene is TRBV24-1, the J gene TRBJ2-5; 12 bases align to TRBD1. V shed 6 bases, J shed 5 bases, and the junction held 3 bases outside the gene matches. There are 14 residues in the CDR3. Germline-derived CDR1 and CDR2 are KGHDR and SFDVKD. In nucleotides, the CDR3 is TGTGCCACCAGTCCCGGGACAGGGGGCGAGACCCAGTACTTC. It translates to CATSPGTGGETQYF.

This clonotype was seen a handful of times. The chain has TRBV20-1 and TRBJ1-1; 7 positions agree with TRBD1. CDR1 and CDR2 from the germline V gene are DFQATT and SNEGSKA (reference sequence). The CDR3 is made up of 17 amino acids. The trim removed 1 base at V and 3 bases at J, leaving 14 bases unmatched. This CDR3 reads CSARGSRRGQRYTEAFF. Written as DNA, the CDR3 is TGCAGTGCTAGAGGCAGCAGGAGGGGACAGAGATACACTGAAGCTTTCTTT.

The chain couples TRBV6-5 to TRBJ2-7; D remains unclear. The CDR3 length is 14 residues. The germline CDR1 and CDR2 sequences are MNHEY and SVGAGI. The V end lost 0 bases, the J end lost 2 bases, and 8 bases lay between the germline ends. CDR3 sequence: CASSYSVGAYEQYF. The DNA of the CDR3 is TGTGCCAGCAGTTACTCAGTTGGGGCCTACGAGCAGTACTTC.

This clonotype came up many times. The gene calls are TRBV6-5 and TRBJ2-7; D remains ambiguous. Germline CDR1 and CDR2: MNHEY and SVGAGI. The CDR3 loop spans 15 amino acids. Trimming pared 0 bases from V and 3 bases from J, leaving 12 bases between. The CDR3 loop is CASSYSSLANYEQYF. The CDR3 DNA sequence: TGTGCCAGCAGTTACTCGAGTTTGGCAAACTACGAGCAGTACTTC.

The sample holds a few counts of this clonotype. This rearrangement joins TRBV11-2 to TRBJ2-2, with 11 bases matching TRBD2. CDR1 is SGHAT, CDR2 FQNNGV, per germline. Unmatched junction bases numbered 13, after V lost 3 bases and J lost 1 base. The CDR3 is 20 amino acids. The CDR3 DNA sequence: TGTGCCAGCAGCTTCCACTTGGCCGGGACTAGCGGATTGAACACCGGGGAGCTGTTTTTT. The encoded protein is CASSFHLAGTSGLNTGELFF.

This sequence joins TRBV7-6 and TRBJ1-5; no clear D gene. Germline CDR1 reads SGHVS; CDR2 reads FNYEAQ. CDR3 length: 9 residues. CDR3 bases: TGTTCCCCCCCATCAGCCCAGCATTTT. The encoded protein is CSPPSAQHF.

This clonotype was seen a few times. The chain uses TRBV20-1 and TRBJ2-7, with unresolved D. Germline CDR1 is DFQATT and CDR2 is SNEGSKA (reference sequence). The V end lost 6 bases, the J end lost 2 bases, and 11 bases lay between the germline ends. The CDR3 runs 12 residues. As DNA, the CDR3 is TGCAGTGCCAATAGTGGCCCCTACGAGCAGTACTTC. Protein sequence: CSANSGPYEQYF.

The chain has TRBV3-1 and TRBJ1-2; maybe TRBD1 (6 bases). V lost 1 base to trimming and J lost 4 bases, with 13 bases between them. The germline V gene has CDR1 LGHDT and CDR2 YNNKEL (reference sequence). The CDR3 extends over 15 amino acids. The CDR3 sequence is CASSQASQGFYGYTF. The CDR3 coding sequence is TGTGCCAGCAGCCAAGCTTCCCAGGGGTTCTATGGCTACACCTTC.

This clonotype was detected a few times. This chain links TRBV7-2 with TRBJ1-1; D is perhaps TRBD1 (6 bases). From germline, CDR1 is SGHTA and CDR2 FQGNSA. The ends were cut back, 7 bases at V and 5 bases at J, with 17 bases in the middle. The CDR3 runs to 14 residues. Here the CDR3 reads CASNTAGAGTEAFF. The CDR3 DNA reads as TGTGCCAGCAACACTGCGGGGGCAGGTACTGAAGCTTTCTTT.

This clonotype was counted a few times. The chain carries TRBV3-1 and TRBJ2-5; TRBD2 matches 10 bases. V dropped 8 bases and J dropped 5; count of bases not matched to a gene: 8. Per germline, CDR1 LGHDT and CDR2 YNNKEL (reference sequence). The CDR3 spans 14 residues. The chain's CDR3 is CASHWTSGPETQYF. The CDR3 DNA sequence: TGTGCCAGCCACTGGACTAGCGGTCCGGAGACCCAGTACTTC.

In this sample, this clonotype turned up a few times. V usage is TRBV3-1 and J usage is TRBJ2-3, with 11 bases that match TRBD2. Trimming cost V 0 bases and J 6 bases; bases outside gene matches: 11. CDR3 size: 18 residues. Germline CDR1 LGHDT, CDR2 YNNKEL (reference sequence). The CDR3 sequence: CASSQERLAGGTVDTQYF. For the CDR3, the DNA is TGTGCCAGCAGCCAAGAGAGGCTAGCGGGAGGTACAGTGGATACGCAGTATTTT.

The V gene is TRBV2, the J gene TRBJ2-7; possibly TRBD1 or TRBD2 for D (6 bases each). The CDR3 is 15 amino acids. CDR1 SNHLY and CDR2 FYNNEI come from the germline V gene. Trimming pared 5 bases from V and 7 bases from J, leaving 21 bases between. CDR3 in amino acids: CASSQGSRGGGEQYF. In nucleotides, the CDR3 is TGTGCCAGCAGTCAGGGGTCCAGGGGAGGTGGAGAGCAGTACTTC.

The sample holds a few counts of this clonotype. V and J are TRBV29-1 and TRBJ2-1; D unresolved. Trimming stripped 6 bases from V and 5 bases from J, with 5 bases between. CDR1 SQVTM and CDR2 ANQGSEA come from the germline V gene. The CDR3 is 10 residues long. The CDR3 coding sequence is TGCAGCGTCTTTCACAATGAGCAGTTCTTC. As protein: CSVFHNEQFF.

V and J are TRBV18 and TRBJ2-2; 7 bases fit TRBD2. J was trimmed by 1 base and V by 3 bases; bases with no gene match: 2. The CDR3 contains 15 residues. Germline CDR1 and CDR2: KGHSH and LQKENI. CDR3 sequence reads: CASSPGGQNTGELFF. CDR3 nucleotide sequence: TGTGCCAGCTCACCGGGAGGGCAGAACACCGGGGAGCTGTTTTTT.

This clonotype has just a few counts. This chain links TRBV9 with TRBJ2-2, with 12 bases lining up with TRBD2. This CDR3 region has 18 residues. V was pared by 4 bases and J by 5 bases, with 12 bases of the junction left unmatched. CDR1 is SGDLS, CDR2 YYNGEE, per germline. The CDR3 spells CASSLMGLAGGSTGELFF. CDR3 bases: TGTGCCAGCAGCCTCATGGGTCTAGCGGGAGGGTCTACCGGGGAGCTGTTTTTT.

J is TRBJ1-2 and V is TRBV30; D ambiguous. Trimming took 1 base from V and 4 from J, leaving 10 bases between them. Germline values: CDR1 GTSNPN, CDR2 SVGIG (reference sequence). This CDR3 region has 13 residues. CDR3 nucleotide sequence: TGTGCCTGGAGTGGCCAGCCGTCCTATGGCTACACCTTC. This codes for CAWSGQPSYGYTF.